These T cell receptor beta chains were read from a single sample in a study of a mutant IDH1 vaccine in newly diagnosed glioma. Antigen specificity for these receptors is unknown. Sequenced by immunoSEQ multiplex PCR; TCRdb stores in-frame clones only, minus some. The sample has 40,000 or so clones; approximately 78% are singletons. Sequenced material: PBMCs, taken from a glioma patient whose treatment included an IDH1 peptide vaccine. Receptor source: a man in his forties or fifties with glioma. Each CDR3 is given with its conserved first and last residue. The order of the fields is clone size, J gene, D gene, V gene, CDR3 DNA, CDR3 protein. D genes are given only for firm matches. The size entry is marked missing in some rows and otherwise reads once, few, many or a size class.

size: -
J: TRBJ1-2
D: -
V: TRBV30
DNA: TGTGCCTGGAGTAGTGGGGGCAAGTATGGCTACACCTTC
CDR3: CAWSSGGKYGYTF

size: once
J: TRBJ1-2
D: -
V: TRBV6-5
DNA: TGTGCCAGCAGTGACCGGGACTGGAGTCGTGGCTACACCTTC
CDR3: CASSDRDWSRGYTF

size: -
J: TRBJ1-3
D: -
V: TRBV30
DNA: TGTGCCTGGAATAACCGCGCTGGAAACACCATATATTTT
CDR3: CAWNNRAGNTIYF

size: -
J: TRBJ1-1
D: TRBD1
V: TRBV5-1
DNA: TGCGCCAGCAGCCGACAGGGTGTGAACACTGAAGCTTTCTTT
CDR3: CASSRQGVNTEAFF

size: -
J: TRBJ1-5
D: TRBD1
V: TRBV7-9
DNA: TGTGCCAGCAGCTTAGCGAGGCAGGGGGCAGCTCAGCCCCAGCATTTT
CDR3: CASSLARQGAAQPQHF

size: few
J: TRBJ1-1
D: -
V: TRBV29-1
DNA: TGCAGCGCTACGAACACTGAAGCTTTCTTT
CDR3: CSATNTEAFF

size: -
J: TRBJ2-2
D: TRBD1
V: TRBV10-3
DNA: TGTGCCATCAGTGAGTCCACAGGGGGGAAGACCGGGGAGCTGTTTTTT
CDR3: CAISESTGGKTGELFF

size: -
J: TRBJ2-2
D: -
V: TRBV4-1
DNA: TGCGCCAGCAGCCAACCGACAGTCCCGAACACCGGGGAGCTGTTTTTT
CDR3: CASSQPTVPNTGELFF

size: -
J: TRBJ1-1
D: TRBD1
V: TRBV6-5
DNA: TGTGCCAGCCGTGCCCGAGGACAGGGGAACACTGAAGCTTTCTTT
CDR3: CASRARGQGNTEAFF

size: -
J: TRBJ2-4
D: -
V: TRBV6-5
DNA: TGTGCCAGCAGCCCGGGTCAGAGGAACATTCAGTACTTC
CDR3: CASSPGQRNIQYF

size: -
J: TRBJ2-7
D: -
V: TRBV18
DNA: TGTGCCAGCTCATACTCTTACGAGCAGTACTTC
CDR3: CASSYSYEQYF

size: -
J: TRBJ2-2
D: -
V: TRBV6-5
DNA: TGTGCCAGCAAAAATGCGGCCGGGGAGCTGTTTTTT
CDR3: CASKNAAGELFF

size: -
J: TRBJ2-1
D: -
V: TRBV7-2
DNA: TGTGCCAGCAGCTTAGACGGGGGCTCCTACAATGAGCAGTTCTTC
CDR3: CASSLDGGSYNEQFF

size: -
J: TRBJ1-2
D: TRBD1
V: TRBV18
DNA: TGTGCCAGCTCAGACTACAGGGGGCAGGATGGCTACACCTTC
CDR3: CASSDYRGQDGYTF

size: -
J: TRBJ1-1
D: -
V: TRBV10-1
DNA: TGCGCCAGCAGTCCAGGGGACACTGAAGCTTTCTTT
CDR3: CASSPGDTEAFF

size: -
J: TRBJ2-7
D: -
V: TRBV9
DNA: TGTGCCAGCAGCGTCTTTGGATCGTCCGAGCAGTACTTC
CDR3: CASSVFGSSEQYF

size: once
J: TRBJ2-5
D: -
V: TRBV30
DNA: TGTGCCTGGAGTGTACGCGACGGGGTTCAAGAGACCCAGTACTTC
CDR3: CAWSVRDGVQETQYF

size: -
J: TRBJ1-5
D: TRBD1
V: TRBV11-3
DNA: TGTGCCAGCAGCTTTGTATGGGACAGGAACAATCAGCCCCAGCATTTT
CDR3: CASSFVWDRNNQPQHF

size: medium-sized
J: TRBJ2-7
D: -
V: TRBV19
DNA: TGTGCCAGTAGCCCCTCTGAGAGACGGGGTGGGGAGCAGTACTTC
CDR3: CASSPSERRGGEQYF

size: -
J: TRBJ2-2
D: -
V: TRBV7-9
DNA: TGTGCCAGCAGCTTAGCGTACGGCATCGACACCGGGGAGCTGTTTTTT
CDR3: CASSLAYGIDTGELFF

size: few
J: TRBJ1-4
D: -
V: TRBV19
DNA: TGTGCCAGTAGTCGGACGGCATCTAATGAAAAACTGTTTTTT
CDR3: CASSRTASNEKLFF

size: -
J: TRBJ1-6
D: -
V: TRBV6-5
DNA: TGTGCCAGCAGTTACTCAATCGTGGACAGAAAATCACCCCTCCACTTT
CDR3: CASSYSIVDRKSPLHF

size: -
J: TRBJ2-7
D: -
V: TRBV6-1
DNA: TGTGCCGGGTCCTCGGGCTACGAGCAGTACTTC
CDR3: CAGSSGYEQYF

size: -
J: TRBJ2-1
D: -
V: TRBV4-1
DNA: TGCGCCACCGAAGCGGGCTCAGGTGAGCAGTTCTTC
CDR3: CATEAGSGEQFF

size: -
J: TRBJ2-5
D: -
V: TRBV5-1
DNA: TGCGCCAGCAGCTTGGATCGCCAGGGGAGGAAGACCCAGTACTTC
CDR3: CASSLDRQGRKTQYF

size: -
J: TRBJ1-2
D: -
V: TRBV6-4
DNA: TGTGCCAGCCAGCAACACCCGGAGACTAACTATGGCTACACCTTC
CDR3: CASQQHPETNYGYTF

size: few
J: TRBJ1-1
D: -
V: TRBV4-1
DNA: TGCGCCAGCAGCCAGGACGCCGTGAACACTGAAGCTTTCTTT
CDR3: CASSQDAVNTEAFF

size: -
J: TRBJ1-5
D: -
V: TRBV5-1
DNA: TGCGCCCTGAAACCTATTCTAAGCGGCAATCAGCCCCAGCATTTT
CDR3: CALKPILSGNQPQHF

size: once
J: TRBJ1-4
D: TRBD1
V: TRBV19
DNA: TGTGCCAGTATAGGTCCCGGGACAGGGGATGAAAAACTGTTTTTT
CDR3: CASIGPGTGDEKLFF

size: -
J: TRBJ2-5
D: -
V: TRBV7-7
DNA: TGTGCTAGCAGCTTAGGACAGCAGCAAGAGACCCAGTACTTC
CDR3: CASSLGQQQETQYF

size: -
J: TRBJ2-5
D: -
V: TRBV10-3
DNA: TGTGCCATCAGTGAGACGCCAGGGGGGGCCCTCCAAGAGACCCAGTACTTC
CDR3: CAISETPGGALQETQYF

size: -
J: TRBJ1-1
D: -
V: TRBV7-9
DNA: TGTGCCAGCAGCTTAGCAGTTCCACACACTGAAGCTTTCTTT
CDR3: CASSLAVPHTEAFF

size: -
J: TRBJ2-5
D: -
V: TRBV29-1
DNA: TGCAGCGTTGACCCAGTAGGGGAGACCCAGTACTTC
CDR3: CSVDPVGETQYF

size: few
J: TRBJ2-1
D: -
V: TRBV2
DNA: TGTGCCAGCAGTGAAGGGGGGGTAATTGGGCAGTTCTTC
CDR3: CASSEGGVIGQFF

size: -
J: TRBJ2-3
D: TRBD2
V: TRBV5-1
DNA: TGCGCCAGCAGCCACCGGGGCGGGGGGAGCACAGATACGCAGTATTTT
CDR3: CASSHRGGGSTDTQYF

size: -
J: TRBJ1-3
D: -
V: TRBV6-5
DNA: TGTGCCAGCACCCTGAGGAAGGGCGTCGGAAACACCATATATTTT
CDR3: CASTLRKGVGNTIYF

size: -
J: TRBJ2-1
D: -
V: TRBV5-4
DNA: TGTGCCAGCAGCGTAGCTGGGGGGCCCTACAATGAGCAGTTCTTC
CDR3: CASSVAGGPYNEQFF

size: -
J: TRBJ2-5
D: -
V: TRBV30
DNA: TGTGCCTGGGACAGCCAAGAGACCCAGTACTTC
CDR3: CAWDSQETQYF

size: -
J: TRBJ2-2
D: TRBD1
V: TRBV25-1
DNA: TGTGCCAGCTCGGGGACAGGAGACGGGGAGCTGTTTTTT
CDR3: CASSGTGDGELFF

size: -
J: TRBJ1-2
D: -
V: TRBV19
DNA: TGTGCCAGCGTCGTTGGGGGAGACAATGGCTACACCTTC
CDR3: CASVVGGDNGYTF

size: -
J: TRBJ2-6
D: -
V: TRBV4-2
DNA: TGTGCCAGCAGCCAAGATACGAGGGTCTCTGGGGCCAACGTCCTGACTTTC
CDR3: CASSQDTRVSGANVLTF

size: -
J: TRBJ1-3
D: -
V: TRBV6-5
DNA: TGTGCCAGCAGCAACTTCCGAAGCACCATATATTTT
CDR3: CASSNFRSTIYF

size: -
J: TRBJ1-5
D: -
V: TRBV28
DNA: TGTGCCAGCAGTCCCCCGCAGGATAGGCAGCCCCAGCATTTT
CDR3: CASSPPQDRQPQHF

size: -
J: TRBJ2-2
D: TRBD2
V: TRBV10-1
DNA: TGCGCCAGCAGTGAAGCCCAGGTAGCGGGGGACACCGGGGAGCTGTTTTTT
CDR3: CASSEAQVAGDTGELFF

size: -
J: TRBJ2-3
D: TRBD1
V: TRBV18
DNA: TGTGCCAGTATCGGGACAGGGACAGATACGCAGTATTTT
CDR3: CASIGTGTDTQYF

size: -
J: TRBJ1-1
D: -
V: TRBV4-2
DNA: TGTGCCAGCAGCCAAGACCCCCGCTGGGACACTGAAGCTTTCTTT
CDR3: CASSQDPRWDTEAFF

size: -
J: TRBJ1-6
D: -
V: TRBV2
DNA: TGTGCCAGCAGTCGACTTGCGACCCAAGGGTCACCCCTCCACTTT
CDR3: CASSRLATQGSPLHF

size: -
J: TRBJ2-7
D: -
V: TRBV6-5
DNA: TGTGCCAGCAGGGCCCTTGGGCCAGACTCCTACGAGCAGTACTTC
CDR3: CASRALGPDSYEQYF

size: -
J: TRBJ2-5
D: -
V: TRBV18
DNA: TGTGCCAGCTCACCACAGGGGCAAGAGACCCAGTACTTC
CDR3: CASSPQGQETQYF

size: -
J: TRBJ2-5
D: TRBD1
V: TRBV2
DNA: TGTGCCAGCACGAGGGGGCTCGCAGAGACCCAGTACTTC
CDR3: CASTRGLAETQYF

size: -
J: TRBJ2-1
D: -
V: TRBV19
DNA: TGTGCCAGTAGTATCTACGCTCCGCGGGGGCGACACTTCGCCCCCTCCTACAATGAGCAGTTCTTC
CDR3: CASSIYAPRGRHFAPSYNEQFF

size: -
J: TRBJ1-1
D: -
V: TRBV6-5
DNA: TGTGCCAGCAGTTACTCGCCGCCGGGGGCGAACACTGAAGCTTTCTTT
CDR3: CASSYSPPGANTEAFF

size: few
J: TRBJ1-5
D: TRBD1
V: TRBV27
DNA: TGTGCCAGCAGTCCAGGGGGCGCGCCTCAGCCCCAGCATTTT
CDR3: CASSPGGAPQPQHF

size: few
J: TRBJ1-6
D: -
V: TRBV10-2
DNA: TGCGCCAGCAGTGAAACAGGAGATAATTCACCCCTCCACTTT
CDR3: CASSETGDNSPLHF